This record concerns one TCR beta chain sequence. This clonotype has ten or more counts. Its target antigen remains unknown. Within one base of it there is no much larger clone, and no base qualities were kept. Libraries were constructed by 5' RACE. Sequenced on an Illumina MiSeq. Using fastp at Q25 and MiXCR, TCRdb reprocessed the public reads and kept productive beta chains. Identical CDR3 protein sequences are pooled into one entry, listed with their most common genes and DNA. For this sample there are over 95,000 distinct CDR3 sequences; around 17% appear just once. The ten largest clones add up to about 6.2% of the sample. The source of the sample is a study of T cells of healthy individuals (dated by TCRdb to the late 2010s). CDR1 is given as LNHDA and CDR2 as SQIVND, both from the germline V gene (reference sequence). V is cut by 9 bases and J by 0 bases, and the space between the germline ends is 12 bases. There are 13 amino acids in the CDR3, from cysteine to phenylalanine inclusive. Only the CDR3 portion is preserved as DNA: 39 bases, with reading frame beginning at the first base.

This TCR derives from a human donor in good health. Recombination connected TRBV19 to TRBJ2-7, with TRBD1 as a weak D call on 6 bases. The CDR3 sequence is CASLDRSSYEQYF. The DNA sequence reads TGTGCCAGCCTTGACAGGAGCTCCTACGAGCAGTACTTC.